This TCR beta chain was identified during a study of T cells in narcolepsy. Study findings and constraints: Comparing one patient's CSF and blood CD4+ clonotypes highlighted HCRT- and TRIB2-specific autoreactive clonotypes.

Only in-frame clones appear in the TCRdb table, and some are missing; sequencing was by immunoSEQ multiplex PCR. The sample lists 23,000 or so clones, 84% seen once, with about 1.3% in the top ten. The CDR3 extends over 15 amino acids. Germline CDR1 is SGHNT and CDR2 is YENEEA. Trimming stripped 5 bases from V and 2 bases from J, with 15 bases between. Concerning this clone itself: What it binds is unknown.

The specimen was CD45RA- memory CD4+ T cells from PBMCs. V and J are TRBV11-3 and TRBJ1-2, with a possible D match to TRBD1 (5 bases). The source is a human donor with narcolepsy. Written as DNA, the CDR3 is TGTGCCAGCAGCCCCGGGGGTGCCAGGAACTATGGCTACACCTTC. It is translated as CASSPGGARNYGYTF.